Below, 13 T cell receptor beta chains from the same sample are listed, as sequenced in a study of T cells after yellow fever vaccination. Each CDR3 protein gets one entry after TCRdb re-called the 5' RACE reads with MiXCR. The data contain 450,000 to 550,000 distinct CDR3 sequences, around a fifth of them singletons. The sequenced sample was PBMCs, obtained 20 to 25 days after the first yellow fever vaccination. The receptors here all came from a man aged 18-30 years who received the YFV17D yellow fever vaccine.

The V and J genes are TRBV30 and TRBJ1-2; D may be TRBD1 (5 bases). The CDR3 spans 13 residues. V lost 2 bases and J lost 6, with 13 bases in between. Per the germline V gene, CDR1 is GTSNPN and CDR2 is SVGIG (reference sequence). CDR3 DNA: TGTGCCTGGAGTTGGGGCGACGGCGATGGCTACACCTTC. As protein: CAWSWGDGDGYTF.

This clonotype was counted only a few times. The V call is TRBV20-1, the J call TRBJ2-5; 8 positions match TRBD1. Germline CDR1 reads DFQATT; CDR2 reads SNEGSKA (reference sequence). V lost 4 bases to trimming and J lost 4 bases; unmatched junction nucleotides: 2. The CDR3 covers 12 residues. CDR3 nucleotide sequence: TGCAGTGCTACAGGGGGCGGAGAGACCCAGTACTTC. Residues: CSATGGGETQYF.

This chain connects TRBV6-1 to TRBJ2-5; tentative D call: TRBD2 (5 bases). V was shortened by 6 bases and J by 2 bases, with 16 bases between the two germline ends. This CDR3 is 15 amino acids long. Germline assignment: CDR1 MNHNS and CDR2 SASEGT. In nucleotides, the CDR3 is TGTGCCAGCAGCACGATGGTAGCGCGGCAAGAGACCCAGTACTTC. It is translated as CASSTMVARQETQYF.

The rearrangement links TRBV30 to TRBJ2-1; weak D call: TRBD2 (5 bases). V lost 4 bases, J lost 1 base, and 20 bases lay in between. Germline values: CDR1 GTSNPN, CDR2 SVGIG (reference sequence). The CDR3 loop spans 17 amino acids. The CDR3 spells CAWNLIGRAGSYNEQFF. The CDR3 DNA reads TGTGCCTGGAACCTCATAGGGCGGGCGGGTTCCTACAATGAGCAGTTCTTC.

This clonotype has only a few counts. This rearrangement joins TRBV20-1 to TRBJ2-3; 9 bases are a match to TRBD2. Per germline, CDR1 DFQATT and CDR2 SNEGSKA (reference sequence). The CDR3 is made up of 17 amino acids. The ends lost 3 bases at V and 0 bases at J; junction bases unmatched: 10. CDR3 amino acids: CSARPLEAGGSTDTQYF. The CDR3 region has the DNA TGCAGTGCTAGGCCTTTGGAAGCGGGGGGCAGCACAGATACGCAGTATTTT.

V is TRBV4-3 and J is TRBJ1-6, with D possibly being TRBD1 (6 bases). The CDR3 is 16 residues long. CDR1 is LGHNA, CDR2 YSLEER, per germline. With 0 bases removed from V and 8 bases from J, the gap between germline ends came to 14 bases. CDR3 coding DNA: TGCGCCAGCAGCCAAGATCCGCGACAGGCCTATTCACCCCTCCACTTT. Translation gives CASSQDPRQAYSPLHF.

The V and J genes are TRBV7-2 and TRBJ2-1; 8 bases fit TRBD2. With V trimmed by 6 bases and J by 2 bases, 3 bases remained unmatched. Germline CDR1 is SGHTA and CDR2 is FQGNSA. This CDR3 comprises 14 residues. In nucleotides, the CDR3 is TGTGCCAGCAGTAAGGGACTAGCCTACAATGAGCAGTTCTTC. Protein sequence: CASSKGLAYNEQFF.

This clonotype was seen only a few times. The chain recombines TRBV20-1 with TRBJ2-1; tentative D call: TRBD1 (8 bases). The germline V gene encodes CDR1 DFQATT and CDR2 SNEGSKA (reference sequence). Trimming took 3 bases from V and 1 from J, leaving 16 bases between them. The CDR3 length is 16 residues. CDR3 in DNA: TGCAGTGCTAGCCCCTACAGGGGGGGTTCCTACAATGAGCAGTTCTTC. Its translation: CSASPYRGGSYNEQFF.

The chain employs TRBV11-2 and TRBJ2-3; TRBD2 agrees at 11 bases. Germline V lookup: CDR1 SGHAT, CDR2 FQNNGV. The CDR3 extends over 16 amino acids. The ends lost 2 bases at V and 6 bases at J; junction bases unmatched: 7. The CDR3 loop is CASSLRWTSGRDTQYF. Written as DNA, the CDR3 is TGTGCCAGCAGCTTAAGGTGGACTAGCGGGCGGGATACGCAGTATTTT.

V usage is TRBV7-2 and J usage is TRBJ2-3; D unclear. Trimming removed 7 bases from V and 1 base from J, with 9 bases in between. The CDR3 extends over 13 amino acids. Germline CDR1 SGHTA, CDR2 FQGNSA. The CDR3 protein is CASKTGRTDTQYF. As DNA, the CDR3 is TGTGCCAGCAAGACGGGCCGCACAGATACGCAGTATTTT.

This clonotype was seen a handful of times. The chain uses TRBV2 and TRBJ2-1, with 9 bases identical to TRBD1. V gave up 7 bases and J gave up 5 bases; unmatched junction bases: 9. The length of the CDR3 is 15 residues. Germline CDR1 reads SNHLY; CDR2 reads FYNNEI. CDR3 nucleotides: TGTGCCAGCACGAAGGGGACAGGGTCCCACAATGAGCAGTTCTTC. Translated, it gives CASTKGTGSHNEQFF.

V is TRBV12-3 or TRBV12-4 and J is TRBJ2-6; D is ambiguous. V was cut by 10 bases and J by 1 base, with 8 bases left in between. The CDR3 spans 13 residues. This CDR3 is CATWVSGANVLTF. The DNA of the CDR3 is TGTGCCACCTGGGTGTCTGGGGCCAACGTCCTGACTTTC.

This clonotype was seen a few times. The CDR3 protein is CASSDRAEAFF. CDR3 in DNA: TGTGCCAGCAGCGACAGGGCTGAAGCTTTCTTT. The chain combines TRBV27 with TRBJ1-1, with 7 bases matching TRBD1. Germline V CDR1 and CDR2: MNHEY, SMNVEV (reference sequence). V was clipped by 6 bases and J by 6 bases; unmatched bases: 1. CDR3 size: 11 residues.